This TCR beta chain was captured by sequencing in a study of neoadjuvant anti-PD-1 for oral cavity cancer. Findings of the study overall: PBMC Gini-index clonality exceeded responders' in non-responders post-nivolumab.

The sample's time point: after neoadjuvant nivolumab, at surgical resection. The junction had 9 bases not matched to a gene; V was cut back by 4 bases and J by 4 bases. CDR3 size: 15 residues. Germline lookup yields CDR1 SGHAT and CDR2 FQNNGV. Concerning this clone itself: Its antigen is undetermined.

Here immunoSEQ multiplex PCR was the method, and the copy in TCRdb shows in-frame clones only, minus some. The repertoire has over 11,000 clones, roughly 71% of them found once; the top ten carry 2% to 2.5%. The TCR sequence derives from a person between 35 and 79 years old with oral cavity squamous cell carcinoma. The V call is TRBV11-2, the J call TRBJ1-2; 7 nucleotides agree with TRBD1. The source was PBMCs, collected after nivolumab (anti-PD-1) treatment. The CDR3 here is CASSSLTGAVYGYTF. The CDR3 DNA reads as TGTGCCAGCAGCTCGCTTACAGGGGCTGTCTATGGCTACACCTTC.